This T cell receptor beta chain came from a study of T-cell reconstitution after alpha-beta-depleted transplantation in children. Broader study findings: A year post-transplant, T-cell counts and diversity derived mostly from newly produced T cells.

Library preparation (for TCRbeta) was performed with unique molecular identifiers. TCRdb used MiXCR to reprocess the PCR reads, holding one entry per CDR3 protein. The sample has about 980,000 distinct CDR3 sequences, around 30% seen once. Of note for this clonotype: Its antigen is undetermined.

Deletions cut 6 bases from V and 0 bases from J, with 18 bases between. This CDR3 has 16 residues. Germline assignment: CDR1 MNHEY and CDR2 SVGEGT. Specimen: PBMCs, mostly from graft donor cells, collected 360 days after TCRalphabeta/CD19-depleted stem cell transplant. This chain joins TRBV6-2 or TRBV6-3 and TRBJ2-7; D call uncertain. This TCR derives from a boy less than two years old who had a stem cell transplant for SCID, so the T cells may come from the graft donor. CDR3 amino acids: CASSTLELDVSYEQYF. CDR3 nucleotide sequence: TGTGCCAGCAGCACACTCGAACTGGACGTCTCCTACGAGCAGTACTTC.